The 20 T cell receptor beta chains below were found in one sample sequenced in a study of T cell responses to AZD1222 COVID-19 vaccine. TCRdb's table, derived via immunoSEQ multiplex PCR, lists solely in-frame clones and lacks some. The sample has approximately 140,000 clones, 80% to 95% seen once. Specimen: peripheral blood, collected 28 days after the second AZD1222 dose. The source of these receptors is an adult who received the AZD1222 COVID-19 vaccine.

V usage is TRBV29-1 and J usage is TRBJ1-1; the D gene is possibly TRBD1 (5 bases). This CDR3 spans 14 amino acids. Germline V CDR1 and CDR2: SQVTM, ANQGSEA. V lost 6 bases and J 1 base, leaving 15 bases between the germline ends. CDR3: CSVGGDGANTEAFF. As DNA, the CDR3 is TGCAGCGTCGGAGGGGACGGAGCGAACACTGAAGCTTTCTTT. Full variable domain (outside the CDR3, taken from reference TRBV29-1 and TRBJ1-1): SAVISQKPSRDICQRGTSLTIQCQVDSQVTMMFWYRQQPGQSLTLIATANQGSEATYESGFVIDKFPISRPNLTFSTLTVSNMSPEDSSIYLCSVGGDGANTEAFFGQGTRLTVV.

V gene TRBV11-2 combines with J gene TRBJ2-1; no clear D gene. Looked up from germline, CDR1 is SGHAT and CDR2 is FQNNGV. V was clipped by 1 base and J by 0 bases, with 10 bases between them. The CDR3 length is 16 residues. The CDR3 DNA is TGTGCCAGCAGCTTAGCTGGCACCCTCTCCTACAATGAGCAGTTCTTC. Residues: CASSLAGTLSYNEQFF. The full variable domain, its missing parts supplied by reference TRBV11-2 and TRBJ2-1, is EAGVAQSPRYKIIEKRQSVAFWCNPISGHATLYWYQQILGQGPKLLIQFQNNGVVDDSQLPKDRFSAERLKGVDSTLKIQPAKLEDSAVYLCASSLAGTLSYNEQFFGPGTRLTVL.

This chain joins TRBV25-1 and TRBJ2-1, with TRBD2 identical over 8 bases. Trimming removed 1 base from V and 9 bases from J; junction bases left unmatched: 8. The germline gives CDR1 MGHDK, CDR2 SYGVNS. The CDR3 totals 15 residues. Here the CDR3 reads CASSELGSGRGEQFF. Written as DNA, the CDR3 is TGTGCCAGCAGTGAATTGGGAAGCGGGAGAGGTGAGCAGTTCTTC.

The chain carries TRBV29-1 and TRBJ2-7; TRBD1 aligns across 11 bases. V trimming: 4 bases; J trimming: 5 bases; junction bases outside the gene matches: 4. In germline, CDR1 is SQVTM, CDR2 ANQGSEA. CDR3 length: 13 amino acids. The chain's CDR3 is CSVGPGQGDEQYF. The CDR3 DNA reads TGCAGCGTTGGCCCGGGACAGGGGGACGAGCAGTACTTC.

This chain connects TRBV12-3 or TRBV12-4 to TRBJ1-2, with unresolved D. The germline V and J ends were trimmed by 2 bases and 4 bases, with 8 bases remaining between them. This CDR3 contains 13 residues. The chain's CDR3 is CASSLSGSYGYTF. The CDR3 DNA sequence: TGTGCCAGCAGTTTATCAGGAAGCTATGGCTACACCTTC.

The genes are TRBV2 and TRBJ1-2; the D is unclear. The germline CDR1 and CDR2 sequences are SNHLY and FYNNEI. The CDR3 covers 16 residues. V was clipped by 3 bases and J by 4 bases, with 18 bases between them. The CDR3 region has the DNA TGTGCCAGCAGTGAGTCCGGGATAACGGCAGGCTATGGCTACACCTTC. It is translated as CASSESGITAGYGYTF.

The V gene is TRBV2, the J gene TRBJ1-2; 10 bases map to TRBD1. The CDR3 is 13 amino acids. Germline V gives CDR1 SNHLY, CDR2 FYNNEI. V shed 6 bases and J 7 bases; nucleotides not matched to a gene: 5. The CDR3 DNA reads as TGTGCCAGCAGCCGGGACAGGGGTAGTGGCTACACCTTC. Translating gives CASSRDRGSGYTF.

This sequence joins TRBV19 and TRBJ1-4; maybe TRBD1 (6 bases). V lost 7 bases, J lost 8 bases, and 11 bases lay in between. CDR3 length equals 12 residues. Germline lookup yields CDR1 LNHDA and CDR2 SQIVND (reference sequence). CDR3 in DNA: TGTGCCAGTACAGGGGTTCGGGAAAAACTGTTTTTT. Its protein product is CASTGVREKLFF.

The chain recombines TRBV10-3 with TRBJ1-4; D gene uncertain. V dropped 0 bases and J dropped 2 bases, with 7 bases sitting between them. Germline-derived CDR1 and CDR2 are ENHRY and SYGVKD. The length of the CDR3 is 15 residues. The CDR3 protein is CAISESRQTNEKLFF. The CDR3 region has the DNA TGTGCCATCAGTGAGTCGAGGCAGACTAATGAAAAACTGTTTTTT.

V and J are TRBV30 and TRBJ2-7; D might be TRBD2 (6 bases). The CDR3 totals 17 residues. CDR1 and CDR2 (germline): GTSNPN, SVGIG (reference sequence). V was trimmed by 1 base and J by 2 bases, leaving 21 bases between them. CDR3 sequence (DNA): TGTGCCTGGAGTGCGGGGAAATGGGGGGACCCTACCTACGAGCAGTACTTC. As protein: CAWSAGKWGDPTYEQYF.

The rearrangement links TRBV3-1 (or the pseudogene TRBV3-2) to TRBJ2-5, with 12 bases aligning to TRBD1. The germline CDR1 and CDR2 sequences are LGHDT and YNNKEL (reference sequence). This CDR3 is built from 15 residues. The J segment lost 5 bases and the V segment lost 5 bases, leaving 6 bases of the junction unmatched. CDR3 in amino acids: CASSAGTGGSETQYF. CDR3 sequence (DNA): TGTGCCAGCAGCGCCGGGACAGGGGGCAGCGAGACCCAGTACTTC.

The count of this clone is one. This rearrangement joins TRBV18 to TRBJ1-2, with 8 bases aligning to TRBD1. With 2 bases clipped from V and 2 bases from J, the junction kept 7 bases outside the gene matches. Per germline, CDR1 KGHSH and CDR2 LQKENI. CDR3 size: 16 residues. This CDR3 is CASSPSLTGGNYGYTF. The CDR3 DNA reads as TGTGCCAGCTCACCAAGCCTCACAGGGGGGAACTATGGCTACACCTTC.

This chain joins TRBV5-4 and TRBJ1-2, with TRBD1 matching 8 bases. From germline, CDR1 is SGHNT and CDR2 YYREEE (reference sequence). The CDR3 is 15 residues long. The V segment lost 0 bases and the J segment 7 bases; nucleotides outside the gene matches: 8. In DNA form, the CDR3 reads TGTGCCAGCAGCTTGGACCCCCAGGGGGCGCGTGGCTACACCTTC. Protein: CASSLDPQGARGYTF.

This chain connects TRBV6-1 to TRBJ1-1; 8 positions match TRBD1. This CDR3 is built from 20 residues. Trimming removed 1 base from V and 5 bases from J; junction bases left unmatched: 21. From germline, CDR1 is MNHNS and CDR2 SASEGT. The CDR3 protein is CASSEVGETGAFFGWTEAFF. The DNA of the CDR3 is TGTGCCAGCAGTGAAGTCGGGGAGACAGGGGCTTTTTTTGGGTGGACTGAAGCTTTCTTT.

The gene calls are TRBV7-2 and TRBJ2-7; a possible D gene is TRBD2 (6 bases). This CDR3 has 13 amino acids. The V and J ends lost 2 bases and 7 bases respectively, with 12 bases between them. Germline CDR1 SGHTA, CDR2 FQGNSA. This chain's CDR3 is CASSLRGLGEQYF. Here the CDR3 DNA reads TGTGCCAGCAGCTTACGGGGGTTGGGGGAGCAGTACTTC.

This chain uses TRBV2 with TRBJ2-1; 9 nucleotides align to TRBD1. The CDR3 is made up of 15 amino acids. With 3 bases clipped from V and 1 base from J, the junction kept 1 base outside the gene matches. The germline V gene has CDR1 SNHLY and CDR2 FYNNEI. This CDR3 reads CASSDGTGSYNEQFF. The CDR3 DNA follows: TGTGCCAGCAGTGATGGGACAGGGTCCTACAATGAGCAGTTCTTC.

The chain is built from TRBV19 and TRBJ2-7; 10 bases match TRBD1. With 7 bases clipped from V and 8 bases from J, the junction kept 11 bases outside the gene matches. The germline V gene has CDR1 LNHDA and CDR2 SQIVND (reference sequence). CDR3 size: 14 residues. The CDR3 nucleotides read TGTGCCAGTACCCCGGGACAGGGGCCTTTGAAGCAGTACTTC. Its protein is CASTPGQGPLKQYF.

The J gene is TRBJ2-7, the V gene TRBV19; TRBD2 is a possible D gene (6 bases). Germline CDR1 is LNHDA and CDR2 is SQIVND (reference sequence). Trimming took 3 bases from V and 7 from J, leaving 16 bases between them. The CDR3 runs 14 residues. DNA for the CDR3: TGTGCCAGTAGTATGGTCCCACGCGGAGGGGAGCAGTACTTC. Translating gives CASSMVPRGGEQYF.

This chain connects TRBV10-3 to TRBJ1-5, with D maybe TRBD1 (5 bases). This CDR3 is built from 16 residues. Per germline, CDR1 ENHRY and CDR2 SYGVKD. V dropped 1 base and J dropped 10 bases, with 20 bases sitting between them. The CDR3 here is CAISEWDAAGVQPQHF. For the CDR3, the DNA is TGTGCCATCAGTGAGTGGGACGCAGCAGGCGTCCAACCCCAGCATTTT.

The table lists this clone with a few counts. The CDR3 DNA is TGTGCCAGCAGCCACTACGGTTCCATCTACGAGCAGTACTTC. It encodes CASSHYGSIYEQYF. This chain links TRBV7-9 with TRBJ2-7; no clear D gene. V lost 5 bases, J lost 3 bases, and 14 bases lay in between. The germline CDR1 and CDR2 sequences are SEHNR and FQNEAQ (reference sequence). The CDR3 loop spans 14 amino acids.